This TCR beta chain comes out of a study of blood T cell repertoires in COVID-19. Germline CDR1 is SGHAT and CDR2 is FQNNGV. V lost 5 bases to trimming and J lost 6 bases, with 10 bases between them. This CDR3 is 12 amino acids long. In the original workflow: Nucleated cell number was recorded as an estimate derived from reference gene primer amplification. Clones were read by immunoSEQ multiplex PCR, and TCRdb kept only the in-frame ones, dropping some. Clone size and the V and J calls come from that table; the DNA yielded D and trimming. Of about 360,000 clones listed, more than 70% are singletons. The chain combines TRBV11-2 with TRBJ1-1; possible D gene TRBD1, 6 bases. This TCR was recovered from a man under 40 with active or convalescent COVID-19. Sequencing used peripheral blood. The DNA of the CDR3 is TGTGCCAGCAGCAAAACAGGGCCTGAAGCTTTCTTT. As protein: CASSKTGPEAFF.